These 21 T cell receptor beta chains originate from one sample sequenced in a study of a mutant IDH1 vaccine in newly diagnosed glioma. The time point: baseline, week 1 (first vaccination visit). Documented treatment: pre-vaccination baseline after standard-of-care therapy. Data came from immunoSEQ multiplex PCR; TCRdb stores just in-frame clones and leaves some out. The sample has 45,000 to 60,000 clones, 60% to 85% seen once. The sample was PBMCs, taken from a glioma patient treated with radiotherapy, temozolomide or both. These receptor sequences come from a woman between 35 and 50 years old with glioma.

The rearrangement uses TRBV9 and TRBJ2-7; 13 bases line up with TRBD2. After removal of 1 base from V and 4 bases from J, the junction contained 5 bases not matched to a gene. The germline V gene encodes CDR1 SGDLS and CDR2 YYNGEE. The CDR3 contains 16 residues. CDR3 nucleotide sequence: TGTGCCAGCAGCGTAACTAGCGGGGGGGCCTATTACGAGCAGTACTTC. Protein sequence: CASSVTSGGAYYEQYF.

The V and J genes are TRBV6-1 and TRBJ2-1; perhaps TRBD2 as D (6 bases). The CDR3 runs 15 residues. Germline V gene sequence: CDR1 MNHNS, CDR2 SASEGT. Trimming removed 1 base at V and 0 bases at J, with 7 bases between. The CDR3 DNA is TGTGCCAGCAGTGAAGTGGGGGGCTCCTACAATGAGCAGTTCTTC. Its protein product is CASSEVGGSYNEQFF.

The chain recombines TRBV5-4 with TRBJ1-1; D unclear. V lost 0 bases, J lost 5 bases, and 8 bases lay in between. Per the germline V gene, CDR1 is SGHNT and CDR2 is YYREEE (reference sequence). The CDR3 sequence is 13 residues long. The CDR3 sequence: CASSLAGRTEAFF. The CDR3 region has the DNA TGTGCCAGCAGCTTGGCGGGGAGGACTGAAGCTTTCTTT.

This chain joins TRBV7-9 and TRBJ2-3; 14 nucleotides line up with TRBD2. The ends lost 5 bases at V and 2 bases at J; junction bases unmatched: 9. Germline-derived CDR1 and CDR2 are SEHNR and FQNEAQ (reference sequence). The CDR3 is 18 residues long. The CDR3 reads CASSTTGTSGGATDTQYF. The CDR3 region has the DNA TGTGCCAGCAGCACGACCGGGACTAGCGGGGGAGCCACAGATACGCAGTATTTT.

This clone was seen a single time. This chain uses TRBV6-1 with TRBJ2-2; 10 bases fit TRBD1. Germline values: CDR1 MNHNS, CDR2 SASEGT. The trim removed 6 bases at V and 7 bases at J, leaving 5 bases unmatched. This CDR3 region has 14 residues. CDR3 region: CASRPGQGNGELFF. Here the CDR3 DNA reads TGTGCCAGCAGGCCGGGACAGGGGAACGGGGAGCTGTTTTTT.

J is TRBJ1-4 and V is TRBV10-3; D possibly corresponds to TRBD1 (5 bases). The CDR3 spans 11 residues. The germline gives CDR1 ENHRY, CDR2 SYGVKD. Trimming stripped 4 bases from V and 14 bases from J, with 11 bases between. The CDR3 sequence: CAISAGGGLFF. As DNA, the CDR3 is TGTGCCATCAGTGCTGGGGGAGGCCTGTTTTTT.

The V gene is TRBV18, the J gene TRBJ2-1; no clear D gene. The CDR3 loop spans 11 amino acids. Trimming removed 3 bases at V and 6 bases at J, with 3 bases between. The germline CDR1 and CDR2 sequences are KGHSH and LQKENI. The CDR3 here is CASSPINEQFF. The DNA for the CDR3 is TGTGCCAGCTCACCCATCAATGAGCAGTTCTTC.

This clone was observed a handful of times. The gene calls are TRBV25-1 and TRBJ2-7; D is possibly TRBD1 or TRBD2 (5 bases each). Germline values: CDR1 MGHDK, CDR2 SYGVNS. V shed 6 bases and J shed 4 bases, with 16 bases lying between them. There are 14 residues in the CDR3. CDR3 in amino acids: CASRGRPPGYEQYF. For the CDR3, the DNA is TGTGCCAGCAGGGGGCGACCTCCGGGGTACGAGCAGTACTTC.

The chain joins TRBV7-9 to TRBJ2-5; 8 nucleotides align to TRBD2. Germline V gives CDR1 SEHNR, CDR2 FQNEAQ (reference sequence). This CDR3 region has 14 residues. V lost 6 bases to trimming and J lost 4 bases; unmatched junction nucleotides: 7. The CDR3 loop reads CASRGAGARETQYF. CDR3 DNA: TGTGCCAGCAGGGGAGCGGGGGCGAGAGAGACCCAGTACTTC.

This rearrangement joins TRBV10-3 to TRBJ1-6; 9 bases match TRBD1. The CDR3 totals 14 residues. Germline trimming cut 6 bases from V and 8 bases from J; bases unmatched to any gene: 5. Germline CDR1 ENHRY, CDR2 SYGVKD. Here the CDR3 DNA reads TGTGCCATCAGCCCCGGGACAGGGTATTCACCCCTCCACTTT. Amino acids: CAISPGTGYSPLHF.

This rearrangement joins TRBV5-6 to TRBJ2-2; D not certain. The germline CDR1 and CDR2 sequences are SGHDT and YYEEEE. V was shortened by 2 bases and J by 2 bases, with 7 bases between the two germline ends. This CDR3 comprises 14 residues. The CDR3 reads CASSFSPNTGELFF. The CDR3 region has the DNA TGTGCCAGCAGCTTCTCGCCAAACACCGGGGAGCTGTTTTTT.

This rearrangement joins TRBV9 to TRBJ1-2, with TRBD1 matching over 7 bases. There are 16 residues in the CDR3. V lost 3 bases, J lost 2 bases, and 10 bases stayed unmatched. Germline values: CDR1 SGDLS, CDR2 YYNGEE. The CDR3 is CASSAFDRVGNYGYTF. The CDR3, as DNA: TGTGCCAGCAGCGCCTTCGACAGGGTTGGGAACTATGGCTACACCTTC.

The chain has TRBV7-2 and TRBJ2-7; D assignment may be TRBD1 or TRBD2 (6 bases each). The V and J ends lost 8 bases and 2 bases respectively, with 10 bases between them. This CDR3 spans 12 amino acids. Germline V lookup: CDR1 SGHTA, CDR2 FQGNSA. CDR3 region: CASEGGPYEQYF. The CDR3 DNA is TGTGCCAGCGAGGGGGGCCCCTACGAGCAGTACTTC.

The V call is TRBV7-2, the J call TRBJ1-1, with 10 bases that match TRBD1. This CDR3 has 14 amino acids. After removal of 1 base from V and 6 bases from J, the junction contained 2 bases not matched to a gene. CDR1 SGHTA and CDR2 FQGNSA come from the germline V gene. The CDR3, as DNA: TGTGCCAGCAGCTTAGGCGGGACAGGGGCTGAAGCTTTCTTT. Amino acid sequence: CASSLGGTGAEAFF.

This chain connects TRBV7-2 to TRBJ2-1, with 8 bases identical to TRBD2. With 5 bases clipped from V and 12 bases from J, the junction kept 21 bases outside the gene matches. The germline gives CDR1 SGHTA, CDR2 FQGNSA. This CDR3 is built from 17 residues. DNA for the CDR3: TGTGCCAGCAGCGACAAAAATTCCGCTACTAGCGGCCCTAGGCAGTTCTTC. The encoded protein is CASSDKNSATSGPRQFF.

The chain links TRBV29-1 to TRBJ2-3; no firm D call. Per germline, CDR1 SQVTM and CDR2 ANQGSEA. This CDR3 has 15 residues. The ends were cut back, 0 bases at V and 1 base at J, with 11 bases in the middle. The DNA for the CDR3 is TGCAGCGTTGAAGATCAGGTCCGCGGCACAGATACGCAGTATTTT. Translating it yields CSVEDQVRGTDTQYF.

The J gene is TRBJ2-5, the V gene TRBV15; D perhaps matches TRBD1 (7 bases). Germline V gene sequence: CDR1 LNHNV, CDR2 YYDKDF (reference sequence). With 0 bases removed from V and 5 bases from J, the gap between germline ends came to 16 bases. The CDR3 loop spans 16 amino acids. The CDR3 DNA is TGTGCCACCAGCAGAGATTTAGGGGGCGCGGGGGAGACCCAGTACTTC. Protein: CATSRDLGGAGETQYF.

This clone showed up just once. The rearrangement joins TRBV5-1 to TRBJ1-3; D is undetermined. This CDR3 is built from 15 residues. CDR1 SGHRS and CDR2 YFSETQ come from the germline V gene. Trimming cost V 4 bases and J 0 bases, with 11 bases left between them. Here the CDR3 reads CASSLGGDSGNTIYF. CDR3 coding DNA: TGCGCCAGCAGCCTGGGAGGAGACTCTGGAAACACCATATATTTT.

CDR3 residues: CASNRGGFGNTIYF. CDR3 DNA sequence: TGTGCCAGCAACCGGGGCGGATTTGGAAACACCATATATTTT. This chain joins TRBV6-6 and TRBJ1-3; perhaps TRBD1 as D (5 bases). Germline lookup yields CDR1 MNHNY and CDR2 SVGAGI (reference sequence). The CDR3 extends over 14 amino acids. Trimming took 7 bases from V and 3 from J, leaving 13 bases between them.

The rearrangement uses TRBV2 and TRBJ1-5, with D unclear. CDR3 length equals 13 residues. V was clipped by 0 bases and J by 5 bases, with 5 bases between them. Germline V gives CDR1 SNHLY, CDR2 FYNNEI. In DNA, the CDR3 is TGTGCCAGCAGTGAAGCTGAATATCAGCCCCAGCATTTT. The encoded protein is CASSEAEYQPQHF.

The chain employs TRBV20-1 and TRBJ1-1, with D uncertain. The CDR3 has 8 amino acids. V lost 7 bases and J 6 bases, leaving 3 bases between the germline ends. CDR1 is DFQATT, CDR2 SNEGSKA, per germline (reference sequence). In DNA, the CDR3 is TGCAGTGTCGCTGAAGCTTTCTTT. Translating it yields CSVAEAFF.